These 25 T cell receptor beta chains were all obtained from the same sample, sequenced in a study of T-cell reconstitution after alpha-beta-depleted transplantation in children. A TCRbeta library incorporating unique molecular identifiers was prepared. Via MiXCR, TCRdb re-called the PCR reads, giving one row per CDR3 protein. The sample carries 4,300 or so distinct CDR3 sequences, over 10% recorded once. The sequencing here drew on PBMCs, mostly from graft donor cells, taken 60 days after TCRalphabeta/CD19-depleted stem cell transplant. These receptors all stem from a male patient between 2 and 15 years old who had a stem cell transplant for acute lymphoblastic leukemia, so the T cells may come from the graft donor.

The table lists this clonotype with many counts. The gene calls are TRBV15 and TRBJ2-3; D remains ambiguous. Trimming removed 0 bases from V and 11 bases from J, with 15 bases in between. CDR1 is LNHNV and CDR2 is YYDKDF in the germline V gene (reference sequence). This CDR3 is built from 14 residues. CDR3 DNA: TGTGCCACCAGCAGAGAAGACTGGGCAGGAAGGCAGTATTTT. This encodes CATSREDWAGRQYF.

The sample holds a few counts of this clonotype. CDR3 DNA: TGTGCCATGGGCCCCGGGACTCTCGGGGCAGGATTAATCACAGATACGCAGTATTTT. It is translated as CAMGPGTLGAGLITDTQYF. This chain joins TRBV5-6 and TRBJ2-3, with D maybe TRBD2 (6 bases). This CDR3 spans 19 amino acids. Trimming cost V 9 bases and J 2 bases, with 31 bases left between them. Germline-derived CDR1 and CDR2 are SGHDT and YYEEEE.

With respect to this clonotype: Compared with germline, one end of the junction differs, possibly owing to a read error. J is TRBJ2-6 and V is TRBV3-1; no clear D. This CDR3 is built from 17 residues. Germline lookup yields CDR1 LGHDT and CDR2 YNNKEL (reference sequence). In DNA form, the CDR3 reads TGTGCCTGCAGCACGCCGGGTCCCGGTTTCGGGGCCAACGTCCTGACTTTC. Translation: CACSTPGPGFGANVLTF.

This clonotype is medium-sized (0.01 to 0.1%) by share. Its ends do not fully match the called genes, so a read error is possible. The rearrangement uses TRBV18 and TRBJ2-7; the match to TRBD2 covers 7 bases. CDR1 KGHSH and CDR2 LQKENI come from the germline V gene. The CDR3 totals 15 residues. For the CDR3, the DNA is TGTGCCAGCTCACCACTTGCGGGGGAGGCCTATGAGCAGTACTTC. Protein product: CASSPLAGEAYEQYF.

This clonotype has ten or more counts. The chain has TRBV4-3 and TRBJ1-4, with a tentative D call TRBD1 (5 bases). This CDR3 has 15 amino acids. From germline, CDR1 is LGHNA and CDR2 YSLEER. V was trimmed by 1 base and J by 5 bases, leaving 11 bases between them. The CDR3 DNA sequence: TGCGCCAGCAGCCAAGTCGGGGGACTGAATGAAAAACTGTTTTTT. Its protein is CASSQVGGLNEKLFF.

The genes are TRBV2 and TRBJ2-2, with 11 bases fitting TRBD2. CDR3 size: 16 residues. Germline V gene sequence: CDR1 SNHLY, CDR2 FYNNEI. CDR3 nucleotide sequence: TGTACCTTCATCCCTGGACTAGCGGGGAACACCGGGGAGCTGTTTTTT. Translating it yields CTFIPGLAGNTGELFF.

The table lists this clonotype with many counts. The rearrangement links TRBV5-6 to TRBJ2-7; D is possibly TRBD1 (7 bases). The germline V gene encodes CDR1 SGHDT and CDR2 YYEEEE. The CDR3 sequence is 14 residues long. Trimming left V 1 base short and J 6 bases short, with 14 bases between. DNA of the CDR3: TGTGCCAGCAGCTTGCCCGGGACAGCGGGCGAGCAGTACTTC. It is translated as CASSLPGTAGEQYF.

This clonotype has ten or more counts. The chain combines TRBV7-2 with TRBJ2-5, with D tentatively TRBD2 (5 bases). CDR3 length: 16 amino acids. Between the trimmed V and J ends, which lost 3 bases and 3 bases, there was a span of 17 bases. In germline, CDR1 is SGHTA, CDR2 FQGNSA. The CDR3 loop reads CASSFPAGLREETQYF. In nucleotides, the CDR3 is TGTGCCAGCAGCTTTCCCGCGGGTCTGAGGGAAGAGACCCAGTACTTC.

This clonotype was counted many times. This chain uses TRBV5-1 with TRBJ2-7, with TRBD2 identical over 9 bases. The germline gives CDR1 SGHRS, CDR2 YFSETQ. With 2 bases clipped from V and 1 base from J, the junction kept 7 bases outside the gene matches. The CDR3 covers 16 residues. CDR3: CASSFRLAAASYEQYF. CDR3 nucleotides: TGCGCCAGCAGCTTCAGACTAGCGGCGGCTTCCTACGAGCAGTACTTC.

This clonotype was counted at least ten times. The chain is built from TRBV24-1 and TRBJ2-1, with D uncertain. There are 11 residues in the CDR3. From germline, CDR1 is KGHDR and CDR2 SFDVKD. Trimming took off 9 bases at V and 4 bases at J, with 6 bases between the two ends. In nucleotides, the CDR3 is TGTGCCACCTCCGATTACAATGAGCAGTTCTTC. This gives the protein CATSDYNEQFF.

This clonotype has ten or more counts. The chain carries TRBV7-9 and TRBJ1-4, with D perhaps TRBD1 (6 bases). Trimming took off 5 bases at V and 7 bases at J, with 17 bases between the two ends. Germline V gene data show CDR1 as SEHNR and CDR2 as FQNEAQ (reference sequence). The CDR3 has 15 amino acids. The DNA for the CDR3 is TGTGCCAGCAGCCCCGTTGGGGGGGCCGGTGAAAAACTGTTTTTT. This codes for CASSPVGGAGEKLFF. The full variable domain, rest sourced from reference TRBV7-9 and TRBJ1-4, is DTGVSQNPRHKITKRGQNVTFRCDPISEHNRLYWYRQTLGQGPEFLTYFQNEAQLEKSRLLSDRFSAERPKGSFSTLEIQRTEQGDSAMYLCASSPVGGAGEKLFFGSGTQLSVL.

This clonotype came up many times. The chain couples TRBV29-1 to TRBJ2-7; D is undetermined. V lost 2 bases, J lost 3 bases, and 5 bases lay in between. This CDR3 has 11 residues. Germline CDR1 reads SQVTM; CDR2 reads ANQGSEA. The CDR3 sequence: CSVESIYEQYF. CDR3 in DNA: TGCAGCGTTGAATCCATCTACGAGCAGTACTTC.

This clonotype was found many times. The chain employs TRBV12-5 and TRBJ1-4; 8 bases align to TRBD1. Trimming removed 5 bases from V and 7 bases from J; junction bases left unmatched: 9. The CDR3 runs to 15 residues. Looked up from germline, CDR1 is LGHNT and CDR2 is FRNRAP. The CDR3 sequence is CASGPGTGGGEKLFF. As DNA, the CDR3 is TGTGCTAGTGGTCCCGGGACAGGAGGGGGTGAAAAACTGTTTTTT.

The chain links TRBV27 to TRBJ1-1; D is ambiguous. The V and J ends lost 6 bases and 6 bases respectively, with 14 bases between them. Per the germline V gene, CDR1 is MNHEY and CDR2 is SMNVEV (reference sequence). This CDR3 comprises 13 residues. CDR3 residues: CASRGVREAEAFF. The CDR3, as DNA: TGTGCCAGCAGGGGCGTGAGGGAAGCTGAAGCTTTCTTT.

This chain connects TRBV10-1 to TRBJ2-7, with D tentatively TRBD1 (5 bases). The CDR3 is made up of 15 amino acids. V dropped 3 bases and J dropped 2 bases, with 14 bases sitting between them. Germline V lookup: CDR1 WNHNN, CDR2 SYGVQD (reference sequence). In DNA, the CDR3 is TGCGCCAGCAGTGACGCCGCAGGGTTTACCTACGAGCAGTACTTC. Its translation: CASSDAAGFTYEQYF.

This clonotype is classed as medium-sized (0.01 to 0.1%). The gene calls are TRBV7-3 and TRBJ2-3; D not resolved. The CDR3 length is 16 residues. The germline CDR1 and CDR2 sequences are SGHTA and FQGTGA. With 3 bases removed from V and 2 bases from J, the gap between germline ends came to 15 bases. The CDR3 DNA is TGTGCCAGCAGCTTCGGTCAGGCCTTACTCACAGATACGCAGTATTTT. It translates to CASSFGQALLTDTQYF.

At least ten counts were recorded for this clonotype. In DNA, the CDR3 is TGTGCCAGCAGCTGGGGACAGGGCAATCAGCCCCAGCATTTT. This encodes CASSWGQGNQPQHF. J is TRBJ1-5 and V is TRBV6-2 or TRBV6-3; 8 bases are a match to TRBD1. The ends lost 6 bases at V and 2 bases at J; junction bases unmatched: 3. Germline V gene data show CDR1 as MNHEY and CDR2 as SVGEGT. CDR3 length: 14 amino acids.

This clonotype was counted at least ten times. The J gene is TRBJ1-6, the V gene TRBV7-9; tentative D call: TRBD1 (5 bases). The germline CDR1 and CDR2 sequences are SEHNR and FQNEAQ (reference sequence). The length of the CDR3 is 15 residues. Between the trimmed V and J ends, which lost 6 bases and 2 bases, there was a span of 11 bases. CDR3 DNA sequence: TGTGCCAGCAGACCCCGGGGGGCCTATAATTCACCCCTCCACTTT. Translating gives CASRPRGAYNSPLHF.

This clonotype occurred many times. The chain is built from TRBV4-2 and TRBJ2-5; 9 bases align to TRBD2. V lost 4 bases, J lost 5 bases, and 8 bases stayed unmatched. The V gene's germline CDR1 is LGHNA and CDR2 YNFKEQ. The CDR3 totals 15 residues. The CDR3 sequence: CASSLVAGAGETQYF. The CDR3 bases are TGTGCCAGCAGCCTCGTAGCGGGAGCTGGGGAGACCCAGTACTTC.

This clonotype occurred many times. The V gene is TRBV6-5, the J gene TRBJ1-5, with 7 bases that match TRBD1. The CDR3 sequence is 22 residues long. Trimming took 5 bases from V and 0 from J; bases not matched to a gene: 25. The germline V gene encodes CDR1 MNHEY and CDR2 SVGAGI. The CDR3 region is CASSLRPGISHLRGDSNQPQHF. In DNA, the CDR3 is TGTGCCAGCAGTCTACGTCCAGGGATAAGCCATCTCAGGGGGGATAGCAATCAGCCCCAGCATTTT.

In its sample, this clonotype ranks as medium-sized. V gene TRBV27 combines with J gene TRBJ2-1; D possibly uses TRBD1 or TRBD2 (5 bases each). V was pared by 5 bases and J by 3 bases, with 23 bases between. Germline CDR1 is MNHEY and CDR2 is SMNVEV (reference sequence). This CDR3 contains 18 residues. In DNA, the CDR3 is TGTGCCAGCAGTGCCCCCTGGTCCGTCGAGGGGCGCTACAATGAGCAGTTCTTC. Its protein is CASSAPWSVEGRYNEQFF.

This clonotype showed up many times. A much larger clone is a single base away; this may be a read error. The genes are TRBV7-9 and TRBJ1-1; D is uncertain. V shed 1 base and J shed 11 bases, with 20 bases lying between them. The V gene's germline CDR1 is SEHNR and CDR2 FQNEAQ (reference sequence). This CDR3 has 15 amino acids. The CDR3 is CASSLDGNTRSLAFF. The CDR3, as DNA: TGTGCCAGCAGCTTAGACGGGAATACGCGGTCGCTTGCTTTCTTT.

This clonotype was recorded at least ten times. The CDR3 nucleotides are TGTGCCAGCTCACCGAGGACGGGCGAAGGCACTGAAGCTTTCTTT. Translated, it gives CASSPRTGEGTEAFF. The rearrangement uses TRBV18 and TRBJ1-1; no definite D call. This CDR3 spans 15 amino acids. Germline V CDR1 and CDR2: KGHSH, LQKENI. V was shortened by 3 bases and J by 4 bases, with 15 bases between the two germline ends.

This clonotype was seen ten or more times. The V gene is TRBV5-6, the J gene TRBJ1-5; D is unclear. Trimming left V 1 base short and J 6 bases short, with 20 bases between. Per germline, CDR1 SGHDT and CDR2 YYEEEE. This CDR3 is 17 amino acids long. The DNA for the CDR3 is TGTGCCAGCAGCTTGTGTGGGTTGGACGCCCGGGGTCAGCCCCAGCATTTT. As protein: CASSLCGLDARGQPQHF.

In this sample, this clonotype is medium-sized. This sequence joins TRBV6-5 and TRBJ1-1; D not certain. V lost 3 bases and J 3 bases, leaving 11 bases between the germline ends. This CDR3 comprises 14 residues. Germline V lookup: CDR1 MNHEY, CDR2 SVGAGI. The CDR3 DNA sequence: TGTGCCAGCAGTTATCTGGGGAGTTACACTGAAGCTTTCTTT. This gives the protein CASSYLGSYTEAFF.